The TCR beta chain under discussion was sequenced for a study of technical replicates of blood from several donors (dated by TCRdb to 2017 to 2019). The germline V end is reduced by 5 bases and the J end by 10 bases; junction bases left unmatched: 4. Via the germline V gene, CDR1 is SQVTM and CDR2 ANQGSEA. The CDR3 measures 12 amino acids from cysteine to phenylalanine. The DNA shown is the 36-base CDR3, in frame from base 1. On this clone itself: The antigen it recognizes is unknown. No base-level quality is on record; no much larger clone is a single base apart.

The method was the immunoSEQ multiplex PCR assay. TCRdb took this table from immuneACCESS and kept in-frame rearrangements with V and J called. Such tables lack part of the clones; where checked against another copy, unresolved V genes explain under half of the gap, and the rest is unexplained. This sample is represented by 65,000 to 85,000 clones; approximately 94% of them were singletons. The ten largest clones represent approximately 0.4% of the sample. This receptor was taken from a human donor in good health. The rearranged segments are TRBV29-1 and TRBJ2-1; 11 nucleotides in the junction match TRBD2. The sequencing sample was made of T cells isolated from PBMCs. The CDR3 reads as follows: CSVTSGRSEQFF. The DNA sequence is TGCAGCGTTACTAGCGGGAGAAGCGAGCAGTTCTTC.